Each of the 13 T cell receptor beta chains below was sequenced from the same sample in a study of T cell repertoires in aging, cancer and after chemotherapy. Multiplex touch-down PCR with TRB-A/B primers amplified rearranged V-D-J TRB sequences. Via MiXCR, TCRdb re-called the multiplex PCR reads, giving one row per CDR3 protein. The repertoire includes about 5,700 distinct CDR3 sequences, over 35% of them detected once, and about 7% sits in the top ten. The template was genomic DNA from peripheral blood, not RNA. Sequencing was done on a sample of blood. Receptor source: a human donor with a blood cancer.

J is TRBJ1-4 and V is TRBV5-6; D possibly corresponds to TRBD1 (6 bases). V lost 3 bases and J 5 bases, leaving 14 bases between the germline ends. The germline gives CDR1 SGHDT, CDR2 YYEEEE. This CDR3 comprises 15 residues. CDR3 in amino acids: CASSSRLQGNEKLFF. The CDR3 nucleotides are TGTGCCAGCAGCTCGCGACTGCAGGGGAATGAAAAACTGTTTTTT.

This CDR3 reads CASSELSRGEQYF. CDR3 nucleotide sequence: TGTGCCAGCAGTGAATTGTCGAGAGGCGAGCAGTACTTC. The chain uses TRBV6-1 and TRBJ2-7; D gene unclear. Germline CDR1 reads MNHNS; CDR2 reads SASEGT. The CDR3 loop spans 13 amino acids. V lost 2 bases and J lost 6, with 11 bases in between.

This clonotype turned up a few times. This sequence joins TRBV6-6 and TRBJ1-6; no clear D. The germline V gene has CDR1 MNHNY and CDR2 SVGAGI (reference sequence). V was trimmed by 6 bases and J by 8 bases, leaving 11 bases between them. The CDR3 has 13 residues. CDR3 residues: CASRYSKDSPLHF. CDR3 nucleotide sequence: TGTGCCAGCAGATATAGTAAGGATTCACCCCTCCACTTT.

The chain couples TRBV5-6 to TRBJ2-7, with D perhaps TRBD1 (5 bases). The CDR3 loop spans 16 amino acids. Trimming shortened V by 3 bases and J by 3 bases, and 19 bases separated the two germline ends. The germline gives CDR1 SGHDT, CDR2 YYEEEE. The CDR3, as DNA: TGTGCCAGCAGCTCGTCTACCCAGGGAAGAAACTACGAGCAGTACTTC. It is translated as CASSSSTQGRNYEQYF.

The table lists this clonotype with a few counts. CDR3 coding DNA: TGTGCCAGCAGCTTAGCGACAGGTTTGAATCAGCCCCAGCATTTT. Translation: CASSLATGLNQPQHF. V usage is TRBV7-6 and J usage is TRBJ1-5; tentative D call: TRBD1 (6 bases). Between the trimmed V and J ends, which lost 0 bases and 4 bases, there was a span of 10 bases. CDR1 and CDR2 from the germline V gene are SGHVS and FNYEAQ. The CDR3 spans 15 residues.

The chain has TRBV27 and TRBJ2-2; 10 nucleotides agree with TRBD2. With V trimmed by 7 bases and J by 6 bases, 11 bases remained unmatched. The CDR3 runs to 16 residues. The germline gives CDR1 MNHEY, CDR2 SMNVEV (reference sequence). DNA of the CDR3: TGTGCCAGCACTTTTACAAAGCGGGGGGGCCCCGGGGAGCTGTTTTTT. As protein: CASTFTKRGGPGELFF.

A note on this clonotype: This may be a read error, as it is one base from a much larger clone. The J gene is TRBJ1-2, the V gene TRBV30, with D unresolved. Germline CDR1 is GTSNPN and CDR2 is SVGIG (reference sequence). The CDR3 runs 12 residues. The DNA of the CDR3 is TGTGCCTGGAGTGACCAGCACTATGGCTACAACTTC. Translating it yields CAWSDQHYGYNF.

The V call is TRBV27, the J call TRBJ1-6, with TRBD1 matching 7 bases. This CDR3 has 15 amino acids. CDR1 MNHEY and CDR2 SMNVEV come from the germline V gene (reference sequence). After removal of 5 bases from V and 7 bases from J, the junction contained 8 bases not matched to a gene. CDR3 in amino acids: CASSLAGQQNSPLHF. CDR3 nucleotide sequence: TGTGCCAGCAGTCTAGCGGGACAGCAGAATTCACCCCTCCACTTT.

This clonotype occurred a few times. This chain links TRBV6-5 with TRBJ2-1; 7 bases fit TRBD2. J was trimmed by 0 bases and V by 8 bases; bases with no gene match: 7. This CDR3 spans 15 amino acids. Germline assignment: CDR1 MNHEY and CDR2 SVGAGI. In DNA, the CDR3 is TGTGCCAGCCGGAATGCGGGGGACTCCTACAATGAGCAGTTCTTC. Protein sequence: CASRNAGDSYNEQFF.

About this clonotype: At one end, the junction sequence differs from germline, possibly due to a read error. This sequence joins TRBV6-5 and TRBJ2-3; D could derive from TRBD1 or TRBD2 (5 bases each). The CDR3 is 16 residues long. The germline V gene encodes CDR1 MNHEY and CDR2 SVGAGI. CDR3 bases: TGTGCCACCAGTCGATCAGGGAGTCAAGGCACAGATACGCAGTATTTT. It yields the protein CATSRSGSQGTDTQYF.

The chain joins TRBV12-3 or TRBV12-4 to TRBJ2-1, with 8 bases aligning to TRBD2. The CDR3 spans 15 residues. J lost 4 bases, V lost 5 bases, and 7 bases had no gene match. CDR3 sequence (DNA): TGTGCCAGCAGTAGGTCCAGCGGGAGTTACAATGAGCAGTTCTTC. This codes for CASSRSSGSYNEQFF.

In nucleotides, the CDR3 is TGTGCCAGCAGCTTAGGGACCTCCAGACCAGATACGCAGTATTTT. It encodes CASSLGTSRPDTQYF. The V gene is TRBV11-2, the J gene TRBJ2-3; D is unresolved. The CDR3 contains 15 residues. Germline CDR1 reads SGHAT; CDR2 reads FQNNGV. V was shortened by 1 base and J by 4 bases, with 12 bases between the two germline ends. Full variable domain (outside the CDR3, taken from reference TRBV11-2 and TRBJ2-3): EAGVAQSPRYKIIEKRQSVAFWCNPISGHATLYWYQQILGQGPKLLIQFQNNGVVDDSQLPKDRFSAERLKGVDSTLKIQPAKLEDSAVYLCASSLGTSRPDTQYFGPGTRLTVL.

The chain carries TRBV6-5 and TRBJ2-1; 10 positions match TRBD2. V shed 6 bases, J shed 4 bases, and the junction held 6 bases outside the gene matches. Germline V CDR1 and CDR2: MNHEY, SVGAGI. The length of the CDR3 is 15 residues. CDR3 DNA sequence: TGTGCCAGCAGACCGGGGACTAGCGCTTACAATGAGCAGTTCTTC. This sequence encodes CASRPGTSAYNEQFF.